The next 12 T cell receptor beta chains were all read from a single sample in a study of monozygotic twins with inflammatory bowel disease. TCRdb re-called the 5' RACE reads; every CDR3 protein appears as one record, without DNA. This table holds over 350,000 distinct CDR3 sequences. Sequenced material: blood. The source is a human donor with ulcerative colitis or Crohn's disease, or a healthy co-twin of an affected twin (not recorded which).

The chain combines TRBV5-8 with TRBJ2-2; TCRdb picks TRBD1, but there is no DNA to check that call. The CDR3 sequence is 16 residues long. The germline V gene encodes CDR1 SGHTS and CDR2 YDEGEE. CDR3 loop: CASSLFQTGSSGELFF.

The chain joins TRBV13 to TRBJ2-3; TCRdb calls TRBD1, which cannot be checked without DNA. CDR1 and CDR2 from the germline V gene are PRHDT and FYEKMQ (reference sequence). The CDR3 has 14 residues. The chain's CDR3 is CASSLQWTAVTQYF.

The chain joins TRBV12-3 or TRBV12-4 to TRBJ1-4; TCRdb indicates TRBD1, and absent DNA this call remains unverified. This CDR3 contains 14 residues. The chain's CDR3 is CASSLGAGGGKLFF.

J is TRBJ1-5 and V is TRBV4-2. The CDR3 is made up of 15 amino acids. Germline V CDR1 and CDR2: LGHNA, YNFKEQ. CDR3: CASSQGEGTSQPQHF.

The chain is built from TRBV20-1 and TRBJ2-3; checking the TCRdb D call of TRBD1 is not possible without DNA. CDR3 length equals 13 residues. CDR1 is DFQATT and CDR2 is SNEGSKA in the germline V gene (reference sequence). The CDR3 sequence is CSGSGGIADTQYF.

The chain recombines TRBV7-3 with TRBJ2-3; TCRdb lists TRBD2, though no DNA is available to test this call. Germline-derived CDR1 and CDR2 are SGHTA and FQGTGA. The CDR3 has 14 amino acids. The CDR3 is CASSLSPTSGLRNF.

The chain employs TRBV12-3 or TRBV12-4 and TRBJ1-2. CDR3 length: 13 amino acids. CDR3 amino acids: CASSFMTANDYTF.

J is TRBJ2-2 and V is TRBV12-3 or TRBV12-4; TCRdb proposes TRBD2, but this gene call is untestable without DNA. This CDR3 is built from 17 residues. This CDR3 is CASSLEGYWGPTGELFF.

This chain connects TRBV7-6 to TRBJ1-2; as DNA is missing, the TRBD1 call by TCRdb cannot be tested. CDR1 and CDR2 (germline): SGHVS, FNYEAQ. The CDR3 covers 17 residues. The CDR3 loop reads CASSLGVVGQGGHGYTF.

The chain has TRBV24-1 and TRBJ2-1; TCRdb designates TRBD1, a call that cannot be tested without DNA. This CDR3 contains 17 residues. CDR1 is KGHDR, CDR2 SFDVKD, per germline. CDR3 sequence reads: CATSDLGTGGEIGEQFF.

This chain joins TRBV7-2 and TRBJ2-7; lacking DNA, the TRBD1 call made by TCRdb goes unchecked. CDR1 and CDR2 from the germline V gene are SGHTA and FQGNSA. This CDR3 region has 15 residues. This chain's CDR3 is CASTPRYGQTYEQYF.

The chain uses TRBV18 and TRBJ2-1. The CDR3 is made up of 12 amino acids. Germline V gene lookup returns CDR1 KGHSH and CDR2 LQKENI. The CDR3 sequence: CASSPPGVDQFF.